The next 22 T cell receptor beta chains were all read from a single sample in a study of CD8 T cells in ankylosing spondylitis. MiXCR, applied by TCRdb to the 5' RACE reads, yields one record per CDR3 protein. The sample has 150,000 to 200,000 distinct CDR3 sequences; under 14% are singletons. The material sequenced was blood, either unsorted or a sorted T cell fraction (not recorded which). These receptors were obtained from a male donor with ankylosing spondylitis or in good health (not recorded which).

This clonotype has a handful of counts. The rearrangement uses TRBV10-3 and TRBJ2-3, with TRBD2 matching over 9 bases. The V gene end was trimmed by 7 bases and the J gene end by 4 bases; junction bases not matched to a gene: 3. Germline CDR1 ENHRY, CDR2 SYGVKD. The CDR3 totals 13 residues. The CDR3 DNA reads TGTGCCATCACGGCGGGAGGGCCAGATACGCAGTATTTT. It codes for CAITAGGPDTQYF.

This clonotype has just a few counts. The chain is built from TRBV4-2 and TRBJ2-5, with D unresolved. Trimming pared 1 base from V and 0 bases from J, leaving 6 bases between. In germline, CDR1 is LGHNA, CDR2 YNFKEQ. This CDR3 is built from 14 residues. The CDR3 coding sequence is TGTGCCAGCAGCCAAGGGCCGAACCAAGAGACCCAGTACTTC. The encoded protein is CASSQGPNQETQYF.

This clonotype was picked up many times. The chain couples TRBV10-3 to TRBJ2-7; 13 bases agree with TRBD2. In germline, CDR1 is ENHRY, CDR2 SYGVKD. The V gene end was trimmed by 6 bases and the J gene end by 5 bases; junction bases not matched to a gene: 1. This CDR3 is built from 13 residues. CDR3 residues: CAIRGLAGDEQYF. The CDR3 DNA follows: TGTGCCATCAGAGGACTAGCGGGGGACGAGCAGTACTTC.

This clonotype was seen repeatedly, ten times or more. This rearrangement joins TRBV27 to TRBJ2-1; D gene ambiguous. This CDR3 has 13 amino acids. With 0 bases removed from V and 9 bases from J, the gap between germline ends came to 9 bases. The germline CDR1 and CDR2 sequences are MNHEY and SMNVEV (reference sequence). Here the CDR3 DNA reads TGTGCCAGCAGTTTATCAGCGACGGCTGAGCAGTTCTTC. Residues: CASSLSATAEQFF.

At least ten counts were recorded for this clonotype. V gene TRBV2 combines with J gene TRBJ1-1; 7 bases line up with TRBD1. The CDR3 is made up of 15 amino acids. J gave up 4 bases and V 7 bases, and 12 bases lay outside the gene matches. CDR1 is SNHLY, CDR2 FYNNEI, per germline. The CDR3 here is CASTLRTGVSTEAFF. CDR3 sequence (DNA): TGTGCCAGCACCCTCAGAACAGGGGTCAGCACTGAAGCTTTCTTT.

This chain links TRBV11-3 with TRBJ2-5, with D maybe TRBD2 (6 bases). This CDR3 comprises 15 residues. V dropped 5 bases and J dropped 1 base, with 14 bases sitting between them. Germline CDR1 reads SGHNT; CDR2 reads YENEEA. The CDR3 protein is CASSTSSGVQETQYF. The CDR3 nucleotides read TGTGCCAGCAGCACTAGCTCGGGGGTCCAAGAGACCCAGTACTTC. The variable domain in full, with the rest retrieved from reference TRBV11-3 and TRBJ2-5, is EAGVVQSPRYKIIEKKQPVAFWCNPISGHNTLYWYLQNLGQGPELLIRYENEEAVDDSQLPKDRFSAERLKGVDSTLKIQPAELGDSAVYLCASSTSSGVQETQYFGPGTRLLVL.

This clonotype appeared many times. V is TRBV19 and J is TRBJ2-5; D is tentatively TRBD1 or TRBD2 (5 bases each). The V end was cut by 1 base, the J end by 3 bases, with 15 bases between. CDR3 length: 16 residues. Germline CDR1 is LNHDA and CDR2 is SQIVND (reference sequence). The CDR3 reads CASSIAAGGGKETQYF. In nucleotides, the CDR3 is TGTGCCAGTAGTATAGCGGCAGGTGGGGGAAAAGAGACCCAGTACTTC. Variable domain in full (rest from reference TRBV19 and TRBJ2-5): DGGITQSPKYLFRKEGQNVTLSCEQNLNHDAMYWYRQDPGQGLRLIYYSQIVNDFQKGDIAEGYSVSREKKESFPLTVTSAQKNPTAFYLCASSIAAGGGKETQYFGPGTRLLVL.

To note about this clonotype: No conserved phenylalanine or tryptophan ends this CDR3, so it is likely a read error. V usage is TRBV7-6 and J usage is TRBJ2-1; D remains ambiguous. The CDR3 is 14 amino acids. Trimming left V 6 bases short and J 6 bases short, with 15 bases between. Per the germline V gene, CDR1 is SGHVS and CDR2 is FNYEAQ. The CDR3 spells CASSFGQGANEQFL. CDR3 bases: TGTGCCAGCAGTTTCGGCCAAGGTGCCAATGAGCAGTTCTTG.

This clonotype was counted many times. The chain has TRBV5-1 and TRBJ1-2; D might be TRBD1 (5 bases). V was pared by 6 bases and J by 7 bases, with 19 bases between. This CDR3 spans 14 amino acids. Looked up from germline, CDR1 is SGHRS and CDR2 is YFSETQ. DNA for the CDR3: TGCGCCAGCAATCAAGTGTTAGGGGAGGGTGGCTACACCTTC. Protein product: CASNQVLGEGGYTF.

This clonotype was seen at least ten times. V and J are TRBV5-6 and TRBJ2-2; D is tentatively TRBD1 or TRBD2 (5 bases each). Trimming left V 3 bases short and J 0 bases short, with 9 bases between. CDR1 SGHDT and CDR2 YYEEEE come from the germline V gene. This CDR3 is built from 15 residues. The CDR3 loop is CASSWDLANTGELFF. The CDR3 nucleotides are TGTGCCAGCAGCTGGGACCTTGCGAACACCGGGGAGCTGTTTTTT.

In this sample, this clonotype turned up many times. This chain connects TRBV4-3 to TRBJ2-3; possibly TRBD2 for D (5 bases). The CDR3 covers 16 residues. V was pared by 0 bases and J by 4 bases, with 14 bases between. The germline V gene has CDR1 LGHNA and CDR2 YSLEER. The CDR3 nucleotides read TGCGCCAGCAGCCAAGATCGGGTGACTAATCCAGATACGCAGTATTTT. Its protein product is CASSQDRVTNPDTQYF.

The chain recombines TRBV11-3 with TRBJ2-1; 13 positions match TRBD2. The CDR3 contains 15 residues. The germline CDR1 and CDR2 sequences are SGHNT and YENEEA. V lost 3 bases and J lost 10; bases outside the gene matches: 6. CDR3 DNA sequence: TGTGCCAGCAGCTTGGGACTAGCGGGGACGGGGGAGCAGTTCTTC. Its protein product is CASSLGLAGTGEQFF.

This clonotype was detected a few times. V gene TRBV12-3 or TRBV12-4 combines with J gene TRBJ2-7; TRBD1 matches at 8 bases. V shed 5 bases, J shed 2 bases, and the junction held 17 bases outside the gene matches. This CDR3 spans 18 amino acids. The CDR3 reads CASSRTGTGLIVPYEQYF. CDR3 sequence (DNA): TGTGCCAGCAGTCGGACCGGGACAGGACTCATAGTCCCCTACGAGCAGTACTTC.

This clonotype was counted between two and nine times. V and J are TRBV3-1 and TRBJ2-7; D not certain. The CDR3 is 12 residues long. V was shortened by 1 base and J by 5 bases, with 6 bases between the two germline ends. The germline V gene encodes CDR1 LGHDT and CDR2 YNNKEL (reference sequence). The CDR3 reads CASSQVGNEQYF. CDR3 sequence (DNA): TGTGCCAGCAGCCAAGTCGGTAACGAGCAGTACTTC.

The CDR3 DNA reads as TGTGCCAGCAGCTTGGCTACGGATACTAACTATGGCTACACCTTC. It yields the protein CASSLATDTNYGYTF. The V call is TRBV5-4, the J call TRBJ1-2, with D unclear. The V gene's germline CDR1 is SGHNT and CDR2 YYREEE (reference sequence). CDR3 size: 15 residues. V was pared by 0 bases and J by 0 bases, with 9 bases between.

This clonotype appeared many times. The CDR3 DNA reads TGTGCCACCAGCAGAGATCGGGGGAGCTACGAGCAGTACTTC. Encoded protein: CATSRDRGSYEQYF. The chain couples TRBV15 to TRBJ2-7, with D possibly matching TRBD2 (6 bases). Germline values: CDR1 LNHNV, CDR2 YYDKDF (reference sequence). The CDR3 contains 14 residues. The V end lost 0 bases, the J end lost 3 bases, and 9 bases lay between the germline ends.

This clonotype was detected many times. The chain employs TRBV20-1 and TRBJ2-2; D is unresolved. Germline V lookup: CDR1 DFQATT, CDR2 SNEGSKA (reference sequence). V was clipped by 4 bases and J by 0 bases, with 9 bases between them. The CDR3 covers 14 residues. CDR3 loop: CSAIQAANTGELFF. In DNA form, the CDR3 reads TGCAGTGCTATTCAAGCAGCGAACACCGGGGAGCTGTTTTTT.

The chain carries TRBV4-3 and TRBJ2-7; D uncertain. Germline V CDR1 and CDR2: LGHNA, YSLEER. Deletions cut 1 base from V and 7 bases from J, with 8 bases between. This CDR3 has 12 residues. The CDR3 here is CASSQGNREQYF. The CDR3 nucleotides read TGCGCCAGCAGCCAAGGTAACCGGGAGCAGTACTTC.

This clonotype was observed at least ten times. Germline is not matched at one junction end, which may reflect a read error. CDR3 nucleotide sequence: TGTGCCACCAGTCCAATCTCACGGGGGGATACGCAGTATTTT. This gives the protein CATSPISRGDTQYF. The rearrangement joins TRBV6-1 to TRBJ2-3; D may be TRBD2 (6 bases). The CDR3 covers 14 residues. CDR1 is MNHNS, CDR2 SASEGT, per germline.

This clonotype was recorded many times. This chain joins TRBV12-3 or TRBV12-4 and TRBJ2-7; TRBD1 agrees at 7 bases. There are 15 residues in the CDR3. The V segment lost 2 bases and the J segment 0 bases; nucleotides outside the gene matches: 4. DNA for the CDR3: TGTGCCAGCAGTTTATCGTGGGACAGCTCCTACGAGCAGTACTTC. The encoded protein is CASSLSWDSSYEQYF.

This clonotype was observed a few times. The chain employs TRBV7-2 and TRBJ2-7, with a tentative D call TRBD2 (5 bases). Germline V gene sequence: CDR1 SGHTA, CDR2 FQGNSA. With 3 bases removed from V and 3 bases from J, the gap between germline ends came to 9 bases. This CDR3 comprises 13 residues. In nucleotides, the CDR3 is TGTGCCAGCAGCTTTCGGGGTTACTACGAGCAGTACTTC. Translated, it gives CASSFRGYYEQYF. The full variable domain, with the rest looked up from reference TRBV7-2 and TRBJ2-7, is GAGVSQSPSNKVTEKGKDVELRCDPISGHTALYWYRQSLGQGLEFLIYFQGNSAPDKSGLPSDRFSAERTGGSVSTLTIQRTQQEDSAVYLCASSFRGYYEQYFGPGTRLTVT.

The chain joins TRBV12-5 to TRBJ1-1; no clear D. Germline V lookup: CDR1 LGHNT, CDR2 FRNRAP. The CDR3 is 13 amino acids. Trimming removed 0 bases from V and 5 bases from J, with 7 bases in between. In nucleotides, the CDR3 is TGTGCTAGTGGTTTGGTTGGCCCTACTGAAGCTTTCTTT. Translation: CASGLVGPTEAFF.